The sequence of this T cell receptor beta chain was determined in a study of technical replicates of blood from a few donors listed by TCRdb under 2017. This clone was recorded once. The clone's antigen remains unknown. No much larger clonotype is one base removed from it; base qualities were not supplied. The CDR3, from cysteine to phenylalanine, totals 18 residues. The entry retains the CDR3 DNA only, 54 bases that are in frame from base 1. CDR1 and CDR2, per the germline V gene, are MGHDK and SYGVNS. The method behind the library was the immunoSEQ multiplex PCR assay. In its TCRdb copy, this immuneACCESS table keeps in-frame sequences only and misses some clones. Where compared with another copy, unresolved V genes explain less than half of these, and the others have no known cause. For this sample the table gives about 83,000 clones, of which about 95% were detected only once. The top ten clones comprise 0.25% of the sample.

This receptor was taken from a human donor in good health. The chain is made from TRBV25-1 and TRBJ2-7; 9 middle bases align to TRBD1. Input material: T cells isolated from PBMCs. DNA sequence: TGTGCTACTCGCAAGGGACAGGGTGGAAAAGGGAACTCCTACGAGCAGTACTTC. It specifies CATRKGQGGKGNSYEQYF.